A selection of T cell receptor beta chains follows, all from one sample in a study of T-cell reconstitution after alpha-beta-depleted transplantation in children. TCRdb itself ran the PCR reads through MiXCR, one entry per CDR3 protein. The sample has 200,000 to 250,000 distinct CDR3 sequences; about 8.2% are singletons. The sequenced sample was PBMCs, mostly from graft donor cells, obtained 360 days after TCRalphabeta/CD19-depleted stem cell transplant. The receptor source for this set is a male patient between 2 and 15 years old who had a stem cell transplant for acute myeloid leukemia, so the T cells may come from the graft donor. Each CDR3 is given with its conserved first and last residue. Each record gives: CDR3 protein, V gene, J gene, D gene. A D gene is named only where the DNA matches it firmly.

CASSLGQGRYF,TRBV12-3/TRBV12-4,TRBJ2-3,-
CASSLARGRTEAFF,TRBV5-1,TRBJ1-1,-
CASSFTGDPYNEQFF,TRBV11-1,TRBJ2-1,TRBD1
CASSPDREDYEQYF,TRBV7-8,TRBJ2-7,TRBD1
CASSQDRDSMNTEAFF,TRBV4-2,TRBJ1-1,TRBD1
CASSGVSTYNEQFF,TRBV5-5,TRBJ2-1,-
CASRTGDEQYF,TRBV19,TRBJ2-7,-
CASSYTSGWWDEQFF,TRBV6-2/TRBV6-3,TRBJ2-1,TRBD2
CAIRPQGDRLDTQYF,TRBV10-3,TRBJ2-3,TRBD1
CASSNDPGELFF,TRBV7-9,TRBJ2-2,-
CSAQSPPGYEQYF,TRBV20-1,TRBJ2-7,-
CASSWPKGAELNTEAFF,TRBV5-1,TRBJ1-1,TRBD1
CAQPRGNGGYTF,TRBV5-6,TRBJ1-2,-
CASSYRRTSQGTDTQYF,TRBV6-5,TRBJ2-3,-
CASSLETSGRTEAFF,TRBV5-1,TRBJ1-1,-
CASINSKVSIDQPQHF,TRBV19,TRBJ1-5,-
CASSHDDHRGRETQYF,TRBV4-2,TRBJ2-5,TRBD1
CASSRTTGKGTEAFF,TRBV5-1,TRBJ1-1,-
CASGTGGRRYEQYF,TRBV12-3/TRBV12-4,TRBJ2-7,TRBD1
CSVVGQFNEKLFF,TRBV29-1,TRBJ1-4,-
CASSFQRVTSPHRAQYF,TRBV12-3/TRBV12-4,TRBJ2-3,-
CASSTGRNNEQFF,TRBV11-2,TRBJ2-1,-
CASDSGSLNEQFF,TRBV5-1,TRBJ2-1,-
CASSKLVLTETQYF,TRBV28,TRBJ2-5,-
CASSLGLAGEQYF,TRBV12-3/TRBV12-4,TRBJ2-7,TRBD2
CASSSGSRYEQYF,TRBV6-6,TRBJ2-7,-
CASSLMAGGEQYF,TRBV12-3/TRBV12-4,TRBJ2-7,TRBD2
CASSRTGFENTIYF,TRBV6-1,TRBJ1-3,TRBD1